These T cell receptor beta chains were read from a single sample in a study of CD8+CD57+ T cells in acquired aplastic anemia. TCRdb re-called the reads with MiXCR, one entry per CDR3 protein. This table holds some 290,000 distinct CDR3 sequences, 45% to 70% found once. Sequencing input: sorted CD4+, CD8+, or CD8+CD57+ T cells (not recorded which) from PBMCs. These receptors all come from a human donor with severe aplastic anemia or a healthy control (not recorded which). The CDR3 runs from the conserved cysteine through the conserved F or W.

v_gene	j_gene	CDR3aa
TRBV20-1	TRBJ1-1	CSARDRFAGGEEAFF
TRBV6-1	TRBJ2-5	CASSVPAETQYF
TRBV2	TRBJ2-7	CASSPTGGGPYEQYF
TRBV5-1	TRBJ2-2	CASSVRLAGGPGTGELFF
TRBV12-3/TRBV12-4	TRBJ1-6	CASSLGQGSSPLHF
TRBV7-9	TRBJ2-6	CASSLIGQGIAGANVLTF
TRBV7-9	TRBJ1-4	CASSPTTGTNEKLFF
TRBV5-6	TRBJ1-1	CASSLAGGALNTEAFF
TRBV18	TRBJ2-1	CASSPPLAGGLRNEQFF
TRBV15	TRBJ2-5	CASSLGGQGAGETQYF
TRBV4-2	TRBJ2-6	CASSPRRGAISSSGANVLTF
TRBV5-8	TRBJ1-1	CASSFGGEGNTEAFF
TRBV5-1	TRBJ1-1	CASSLSDRGPRGTEAFF
TRBV19	TRBJ1-5	CASSARHGWNSNQPQHF
TRBV30	TRBJ1-2	CAWSRGARFYGYTF
TRBV7-8	TRBJ1-5	CASSLGGDYNQPQHF
TRBV7-9	TRBJ2-7	CASSRVGEQYF
TRBV7-9	TRBJ2-3	CASSPREGGGADTQYF
TRBV7-6	TRBJ2-1	CATAGVSYNEQFF
TRBV20-1	TRBJ1-2	CSARDSGIPIYGYTF
TRBV12-3/TRBV12-4	TRBJ2-7	CASSQVAGGSYEQYF
TRBV2	TRBJ2-2	CASKRGGENTGELFF
TRBV20-1	TRBJ2-5	CSAWGGGETQYF
TRBV5-1	TRBJ2-5	CASSAGEGGQETQYF
TRBV11-3	TRBJ1-1	CASSPSTGGNTEAFF
TRBV20-1	TRBJ1-2	CSADTGANYGYTF
TRBV19	TRBJ1-2	CASNAQDHGYTF
TRBV7-3	TRBJ1-1	CDSSSVNTEAFF
TRBV2	TRBJ1-5	CASSGQGPDNQPQHF
TRBV24-1	TRBJ2-1	CATSDSGQRDEQFF
TRBV3-1	TRBJ1-6	CASSQAGIRGSPLHF
TRBV6-6	TRBJ2-1	CASSYSIWDEQFF
TRBV5-1	TRBJ2-7	CASSLIPQGPYEQYF
TRBV4-2	TRBJ2-3	CASSPGEGSTDTQYF
TRBV3-1	TRBJ2-7	CASSQAGTGGDEQYF
TRBV2	TRBJ1-5	CASSARQGSEPQHF
TRBV4-2	TRBJ2-1	CASSQAASSYNEQFF
TRBV3-1	TRBJ1-4	CASSLYRGGNEKLFF
TRBV10-3	TRBJ1-3	CAISDFSTGSGNTIYF
TRBV5-1	TRBJ1-6	CANSSLEGDSPLHF
TRBV10-3	TRBJ1-6	CATGTEVSGSPLHF
TRBV7-6	TRBJ1-6	CASSSQGAKNSPLHF
TRBV9	TRBJ2-3	CASSVGGQGTDTQYF
TRBV15	TRBJ1-3	CATGGRSHSGNTIYF
TRBV6-1	TRBJ2-5	CASRGVGGLQETQYF
TRBV24-1	TRBJ2-1	CATGGVSLNEQFF
TRBV5-5	TRBJ1-2	CAGSPGWRGGYTF
TRBV7-9	TRBJ1-2	CASSEGWADGTYGYTF
TRBV7-9	TRBJ1-1	CASSLAVGTGGTEAFF
TRBV29-1	TRBJ1-1	CSVNRGSNTEAFF
TRBV5-6	TRBJ1-6	CASSLAGQGASYNSPLHF
TRBV7-9	TRBJ2-7	CASSPDLSEQYF
TRBV2	TRBJ1-1	CAGQRQGHLEAFF
TRBV20-1	TRBJ2-4	CSARGNGQNIQYF
TRBV2	TRBJ2-1	CASSGQGYPSSYNEQFF
TRBV5-1	TRBJ2-5	CAGSLGGPSFGETQYF
TRBV5-6	TRBJ1-1	CASSFGGRNTEAFF
TRBV20-1	TRBJ2-7	CSASGTGIGYEQYF